Sequencing of this T cell receptor beta chain was carried out in a study of shared clonotypes between healthy human individuals. Background on the study: Two female and a few male donors aged 18 to 49 were enrolled. Study-wide results and limits: Lower generation probabilities were found for non-shared clonotypes than for those shared by all four donors. Sampling used blood alone; tissue repertoires probably differ.

Authors' methods: Junction-only sequences without quality scores came from ImmunoSEQ, so filtering differed. Only in-frame clones appear in the TCRdb table, and some are missing; sequencing was by immunoSEQ multiplex PCR. D and trimming were read from the DNA, whereas the V and J calls and clone size are those reported in that table. The table shows around 2,000,000 clones, with less than 95% occurring only once. CDR1 and CDR2 from the germline V gene are MNHEY and SVGAGI. V shed 7 bases and J 6 bases; nucleotides not matched to a gene: 9. The CDR3 consists of 15 residues. Turning to this clone: Its antigen is still unknown.

CD45RO-negative, CCR7-selected cells formed the naive CD8 fraction, which excluded terminally differentiated effector memory CD45RA+ cells. This receptor was identified in a man aged 18 to 35 in good health. The sample consisted of naive CD8+ T cells sorted from blood. The chain couples TRBV6-5 to TRBJ1-6; 7 bases agree with TRBD1. CDR3 DNA sequence: TGTGCCAGCACCTACGGGACAGCCACTAATTCACCCCTCCACTTT. Translated, it gives CASTYGTATNSPLHF.